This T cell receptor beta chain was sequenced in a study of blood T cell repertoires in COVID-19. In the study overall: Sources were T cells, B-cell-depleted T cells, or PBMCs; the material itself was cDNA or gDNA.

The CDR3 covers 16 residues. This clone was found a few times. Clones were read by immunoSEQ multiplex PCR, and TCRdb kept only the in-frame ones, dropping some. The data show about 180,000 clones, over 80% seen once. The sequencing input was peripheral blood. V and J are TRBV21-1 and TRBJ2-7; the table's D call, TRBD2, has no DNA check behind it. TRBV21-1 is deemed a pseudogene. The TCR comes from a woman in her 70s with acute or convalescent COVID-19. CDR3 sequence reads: CASSRHPGTSGNEQYF. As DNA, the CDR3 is TGTGCCAGCAGCAGACATCCCGGGACTAGCGGGAACGAGCAGTACTTC.